This entry lists 24 T cell receptor beta chains sequenced from one sample in a study of T-cell memory formation after mild COVID-19. Using its own MiXCR run on the 5' RACE reads, TCRdb lists one record per CDR3 protein. Of approximately 60,000 distinct CDR3 sequences detected, less than 9.5% appear once; the ten largest clones hold about 1.1%. Source material: PBMCs or a T cell subset sorted from them (not recorded which). These receptors all come from a man younger than 30 who had mild COVID-19 (a few samples of this study predate the infection). Cell type and time point are not known.

This clonotype was found a few times. CDR3 region: CASSVRQGSTYEQYF. In nucleotides, the CDR3 is TGTGCCAGCAGCGTACGACAGGGGTCCACCTACGAGCAGTACTTC. The chain uses TRBV7-6 and TRBJ2-7, with 8 positions matching TRBD1. The CDR3 sequence is 15 residues long. Germline values: CDR1 SGHVS, CDR2 FNYEAQ. V trimming: 5 bases; J trimming: 2 bases; junction bases outside the gene matches: 8.

The V call is TRBV19, the J call TRBJ2-7; 7 bases map to TRBD1. Trimming at V came to 6 bases and at J to 0 bases, leaving 8 bases not matched to a gene. CDR1 is LNHDA and CDR2 is SQIVND in the germline V gene (reference sequence). CDR3 length: 15 amino acids. The CDR3 sequence: CASSLQGPFSYEQYF. The CDR3 DNA reads TGTGCCAGTAGCCTACAGGGGCCTTTCTCCTACGAGCAGTACTTC. The full variable domain, its missing parts supplied by reference TRBV19 and TRBJ2-7, is DGGITQSPKYLFRKEGQNVTLSCEQNLNHDAMYWYRQDPGQGLRLIYYSQIVNDFQKGDIAEGYSVSREKKESFPLTVTSAQKNPTAFYLCASSLQGPFSYEQYFGPGTRLTVT.

The sample holds many counts of this clonotype. This chain links TRBV7-2 with TRBJ2-2; 7 positions agree with TRBD2. V shed 2 bases and J 1 base; nucleotides not matched to a gene: 1. The CDR3 loop spans 15 amino acids. Germline CDR1 is SGHTA and CDR2 is FQGNSA. This CDR3 reads CASSLTSVNTGELFF. The CDR3 bases are TGTGCCAGCAGCTTAACTAGCGTGAACACCGGGGAGCTGTTTTTT.

The chain has TRBV7-2 and TRBJ2-3; D uncertain. The CDR3 runs to 14 residues. CDR1 is SGHTA, CDR2 FQGNSA, per germline. The V end lost 5 bases, the J end lost 1 base, and 10 bases lay between the germline ends. The CDR3 reads CASSLDGRTDTQYF. The DNA of the CDR3 is TGTGCCAGCAGCCTGGACGGACGCACAGATACGCAGTATTTT.

This chain uses TRBV15 with TRBJ1-1, with D maybe TRBD1 (6 bases). Germline V gene data show CDR1 as LNHNV and CDR2 as YYDKDF (reference sequence). Trimming took off 3 bases at V and 4 bases at J, with 6 bases between the two ends. CDR3 length: 12 residues. The CDR3 bases are TGTGCCACCAGCAGGGACAGCACTGAAGCTTTCTTT. Amino acid sequence: CATSRDSTEAFF.

This clonotype has just a few counts. The V gene is TRBV5-1, the J gene TRBJ1-2; D unclear. V was pared by 0 bases and J by 2 bases, with 8 bases between. The CDR3 is made up of 14 amino acids. Germline-derived CDR1 and CDR2 are SGHRS and YFSETQ. CDR3 residues: CASSLDGLNYGYTF. The CDR3 coding sequence is TGCGCCAGCAGCTTGGACGGTCTAAACTATGGCTACACCTTC.

This clonotype showed up many times. CDR3 sequence: CASSRTGTNTGELFF. DNA for the CDR3: TGTGCCAGCAGCAGGACAGGGACGAACACCGGGGAGCTGTTTTTT. The V and J genes are TRBV2 and TRBJ2-2; 8 bases line up with TRBD1. V was pared by 6 bases and J by 0 bases, with 3 bases of the junction left unmatched. The CDR3 spans 15 residues. CDR1 and CDR2 from the germline V gene are SNHLY and FYNNEI. The complete variable domain, with remaining parts taken from reference TRBV2 and TRBJ2-2, reads EPEVTQTPSHQVTQMGQEVILRCVPISNHLYFYWYRQILGQKVEFLVSFYNNEISEKSEIFDDQFSVERPDGSNFTLKIRSTKLEDSAMYFCASSRTGTNTGELFFGEGSRLTVL.

At least ten counts were recorded for this clonotype. The chain employs TRBV20-1 and TRBJ2-3; D ambiguous. CDR1 DFQATT and CDR2 SNEGSKA come from the germline V gene (reference sequence). Trimming took 0 bases from V and 1 from J, leaving 11 bases between them. The CDR3 is made up of 15 amino acids. The CDR3 nucleotides are TGCAGTGCTAGAGACCCGGGTGAGGGCACAGATACGCAGTATTTT. Its protein product is CSARDPGEGTDTQYF.

This clonotype was observed many times. The rearrangement joins TRBV18 to TRBJ2-2; weak D call: TRBD2 (6 bases). The CDR3 loop spans 17 amino acids. From germline, CDR1 is KGHSH and CDR2 LQKENI. V was cut by 1 base and J by 6 bases, with 18 bases left in between. The CDR3 sequence is CASSPRGLSKVAGELFF. The CDR3 DNA reads TGTGCCAGCTCACCACGGGGACTCAGTAAAGTGGCCGGGGAGCTGTTTTTT.

This clonotype was seen at least ten times. The rearrangement uses TRBV29-1 and TRBJ1-2; D is undetermined. This CDR3 region has 15 residues. Germline V gene data show CDR1 as SQVTM and CDR2 as ANQGSEA. Between the trimmed V and J ends, which lost 3 bases and 3 bases, there was a span of 17 bases. CDR3 nucleotide sequence: TGCAGCGTTGATAGGCAGGACGATGTTCACTATGGCTACACCTTC. It codes for CSVDRQDDVHYGYTF.

The genes are TRBV18 and TRBJ2-7, with D maybe TRBD1 (6 bases). The V end lost 2 bases, the J end lost 1 base, and 9 bases lay between the germline ends. This CDR3 contains 14 residues. From germline, CDR1 is KGHSH and CDR2 LQKENI. Here the CDR3 DNA reads TGTGCCAGCTCACCAAACACAGGGTCCTACGAGCAGTACGTC. This encodes CASSPNTGSYEQYV.

This clonotype was found a few times. CDR3 sequence (DNA): TGCGCCAGCAGCCAAGAAGGAGAGGGGTGGGAGACCCAGTACTTC. It translates to CASSQEGEGWETQYF. The chain is built from TRBV4-3 and TRBJ2-5, with D perhaps TRBD1 or TRBD2 (5 bases each). V lost 0 bases to trimming and J lost 5 bases, with 13 bases between them. The length of the CDR3 is 15 residues. Germline values: CDR1 LGHNA, CDR2 YSLEER.

The chain combines TRBV5-1 with TRBJ2-2, with D possibly being TRBD1 (5 bases). Germline V CDR1 and CDR2: SGHRS, YFSETQ. Trimming removed 6 bases at V and 9 bases at J, with 18 bases between. CDR3 length equals 14 residues. The CDR3 loop is CASTSYRTNRELFF. In nucleotides, the CDR3 is TGCGCCAGCACTTCCTACAGGACCAACCGGGAGCTGTTTTTT.

This chain uses TRBV4-1 with TRBJ2-3; TRBD1 might be the D (6 bases). The CDR3 consists of 13 residues. V was shortened by 5 bases and J by 6 bases, with 12 bases between the two germline ends. Germline V gene data show CDR1 as MGHRA and CDR2 as YSYEKL. The CDR3 reads CASSGQSSDTQYF. As DNA, the CDR3 is TGCGCCAGCAGCGGACAGTCTTCGGATACGCAGTATTTT.

There are a few counts of this clonotype. The V gene is TRBV6-5, the J gene TRBJ1-2; tentatively, D is TRBD1 (5 bases). V lost 6 bases to trimming and J lost 2 bases, with 13 bases between them. The CDR3 runs 14 residues. From germline, CDR1 is MNHEY and CDR2 SVGAGI. The CDR3 nucleotides read TGTGCCAGCAGAGTACCTTCAGGGAACTATGGCTACACCTTC. This codes for CASRVPSGNYGYTF.

This clonotype has a handful of counts. The chain has TRBV7-2 and TRBJ2-7, with D possibly TRBD2 on 6 matching bases. The CDR3 extends over 14 amino acids. V was pared by 3 bases and J by 3 bases, with 12 bases between. Germline V gene sequence: CDR1 SGHTA, CDR2 FQGNSA. The CDR3 loop reads CASSFLAVGYEQYF. The CDR3 nucleotides are TGTGCCAGCAGCTTTTTAGCGGTGGGCTACGAGCAGTACTTC.

This clonotype has only a few counts. The V and J genes are TRBV28 and TRBJ2-1; TRBD2 agrees at 7 bases. With V trimmed by 5 bases and J by 2 bases, 3 bases remained unmatched. The CDR3 runs 14 residues. The V gene's germline CDR1 is MDHEN and CDR2 SYDVKM. The CDR3 reads CASSPSGAYNEQFF. CDR3 bases: TGTGCCAGCAGTCCGAGCGGGGCCTACAATGAGCAGTTCTTC.

This chain links TRBV3-1 with TRBJ2-5; 13 bases align to TRBD2. This CDR3 region has 18 residues. Germline CDR1 LGHDT, CDR2 YNNKEL (reference sequence). J gave up 3 bases and V 0 bases, and 7 bases lay outside the gene matches. CDR3 coding DNA: TGTGCCAGCAGCCAAGACCCCGGACTAGCGGGGGAGGAAGAGACCCAGTACTTC. It is translated as CASSQDPGLAGEEETQYF.

This clonotype was picked up many times. The V call is TRBV7-9, the J call TRBJ2-5, with D maybe TRBD1 (6 bases). Germline values: CDR1 SEHNR, CDR2 FQNEAQ (reference sequence). There are 15 residues in the CDR3. V was trimmed by 4 bases and J by 2 bases, leaving 14 bases between them. The CDR3 sequence: CASSYRDKEQETQYF. For the CDR3, the DNA is TGTGCCAGCAGCTACCGGGACAAGGAGCAAGAGACCCAGTACTTC.

The genes are TRBV4-2 and TRBJ1-2, with D unclear. V dropped 1 base and J dropped 5 bases, with 11 bases sitting between them. CDR1 is LGHNA and CDR2 is YNFKEQ in the germline V gene. The CDR3 spans 14 residues. For the CDR3, the DNA is TGTGCCAGCAGCCAAGTCGCGGAAGTTTATGGCTACACCTTC. Protein sequence: CASSQVAEVYGYTF.

The V gene is TRBV28, the J gene TRBJ2-7; D ambiguous. Trimming took off 4 bases at V and 3 bases at J, with 10 bases between the two ends. There are 13 residues in the CDR3. Germline V gives CDR1 MDHEN, CDR2 SYDVKM. The CDR3 nucleotides read TGTGCCAGCAGTTCCCCACAAGGCTACGAGCAGTACTTC. It is translated as CASSSPQGYEQYF. The full variable domain, completed using reference TRBV28 and TRBJ2-7, is DVKVTQSSRYLVKRTGEKVFLECVQDMDHENMFWYRQDPGLGLRLIYFSYDVKMKEKGDIPEGYSVSREKKERFSLILESASTNQTSMYLCASSSPQGYEQYFGPGTRLTVT.

The chain combines TRBV6-1 with TRBJ1-2; TRBD1 agrees at 7 bases. Germline lookup yields CDR1 MNHNS and CDR2 SASEGT. This CDR3 comprises 11 residues. Germline trimming cut 6 bases from V and 5 bases from J; bases unmatched to any gene: 0. This chain's CDR3 is CASRQGYGYTF. CDR3 in DNA: TGTGCCAGCAGACAGGGGTATGGCTACACCTTC.

The chain has TRBV3-1 and TRBJ1-1; perhaps TRBD1 as D (5 bases). CDR3 size: 15 residues. The germline CDR1 and CDR2 sequences are LGHDT and YNNKEL (reference sequence). Trimming removed 1 base at V and 0 bases at J, with 9 bases between. The CDR3 spells CASSQGDRLNTEAFF. For the CDR3, the DNA is TGTGCCAGCAGCCAAGGAGACAGATTGAACACTGAAGCTTTCTTT. The entire variable domain, with the rest obtained from reference TRBV3-1 and TRBJ1-1, is as follows: DTAVSQTPKYLVTQMGNDKSIKCEQNLGHDTMYWYKQDSKKFLKIMFSYNNKELIINETVPNRFSPKSPDKAHLNLHINSLELGDSAVYFCASSQGDRLNTEAFFGQGTRLTVV.

This clonotype has more than one count but fewer than ten. This chain connects TRBV12-3 or TRBV12-4 to TRBJ2-7, with D perhaps matching TRBD1 (5 bases). V dropped 3 bases and J dropped 3 bases, with 24 bases sitting between them. The CDR3 is made up of 18 amino acids. CDR3 sequence reads: CASSFDRRRGQGSYEQYF. The DNA for the CDR3 is TGTGCCAGCAGTTTCGATCGCCGGCGTGGGCAGGGCAGCTACGAGCAGTACTTC.